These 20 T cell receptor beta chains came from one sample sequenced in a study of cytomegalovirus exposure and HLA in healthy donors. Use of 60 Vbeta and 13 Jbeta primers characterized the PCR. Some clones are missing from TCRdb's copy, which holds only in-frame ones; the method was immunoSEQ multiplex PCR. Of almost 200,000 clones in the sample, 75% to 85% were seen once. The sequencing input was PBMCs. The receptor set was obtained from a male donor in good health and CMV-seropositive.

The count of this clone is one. The CDR3 DNA is TGTGCCAGCAGCCATGGGCAGAACTATGGCTACACCTTC. Amino acids: CASSHGQNYGYTF. The rearrangement links TRBV11-1 to TRBJ1-2; no definite D call. V dropped 5 bases and J dropped 2 bases, with 9 bases sitting between them. The V gene's germline CDR1 is SGHAT and CDR2 FQDESV (reference sequence). The CDR3 is 13 amino acids.

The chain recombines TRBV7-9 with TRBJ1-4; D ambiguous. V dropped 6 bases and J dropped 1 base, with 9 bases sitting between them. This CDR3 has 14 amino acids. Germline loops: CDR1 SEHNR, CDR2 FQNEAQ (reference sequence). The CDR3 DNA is TGTGCCAGCAGTGAGCAGGAAACTAATGAAAAACTGTTTTTT. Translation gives CASSEQETNEKLFF. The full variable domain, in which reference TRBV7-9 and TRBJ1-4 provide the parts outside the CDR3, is DTGVSQNPRHKITKRGQNVTFRCDPISEHNRLYWYRQTLGQGPEFLTYFQNEAQLEKSRLLSDRFSAERPKGSFSTLEIQRTEQGDSAMYLCASSEQETNEKLFFGSGTQLSVL.

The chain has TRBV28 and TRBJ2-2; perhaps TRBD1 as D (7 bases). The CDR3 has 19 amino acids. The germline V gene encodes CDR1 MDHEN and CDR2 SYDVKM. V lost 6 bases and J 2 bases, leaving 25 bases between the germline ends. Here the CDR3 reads CASSSTSPRGRENTGELFF. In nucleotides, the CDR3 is TGTGCCAGCAGCTCGACCTCACCGAGGGGGCGGGAAAACACCGGGGAGCTGTTTTTT.

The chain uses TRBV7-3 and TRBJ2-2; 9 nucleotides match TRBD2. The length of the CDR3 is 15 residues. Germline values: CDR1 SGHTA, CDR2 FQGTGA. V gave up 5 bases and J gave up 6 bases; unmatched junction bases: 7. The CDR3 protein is CASSVLGGRAGELFF. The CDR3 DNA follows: TGTGCCAGCAGCGTCCTTGGCGGGAGGGCCGGGGAGCTGTTTTTT.

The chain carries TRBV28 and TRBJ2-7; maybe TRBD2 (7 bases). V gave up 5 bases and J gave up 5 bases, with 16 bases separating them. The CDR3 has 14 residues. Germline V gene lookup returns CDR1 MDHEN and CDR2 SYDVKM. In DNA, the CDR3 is TGTGCCAGCAGTACACCGGGGGGCACCCACGAGCAGTACTTC. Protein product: CASSTPGGTHEQYF.

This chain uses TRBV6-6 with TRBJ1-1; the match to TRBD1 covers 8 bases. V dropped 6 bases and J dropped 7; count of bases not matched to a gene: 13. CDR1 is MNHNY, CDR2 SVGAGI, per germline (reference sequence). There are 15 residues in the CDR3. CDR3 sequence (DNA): TGTGCCAGCAGGAAACAGGGGGGAGGGGCCGTTGAAGCTTTCTTT. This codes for CASRKQGGGAVEAFF.

CDR3 sequence reads: CASSVGGRGAYEQYF. The DNA for the CDR3 is TGTGCCAGCAGCGTAGGCGGCAGGGGGGCCTACGAGCAGTACTTC. The V gene is TRBV9, the J gene TRBJ2-5; TRBD1 might be the D (7 bases). Near its end, the DNA agrees better with TRBJ2-7, so the J call may be wrong. CDR1 is SGDLS and CDR2 is YYNGEE in the germline V gene. The CDR3 consists of 15 residues.

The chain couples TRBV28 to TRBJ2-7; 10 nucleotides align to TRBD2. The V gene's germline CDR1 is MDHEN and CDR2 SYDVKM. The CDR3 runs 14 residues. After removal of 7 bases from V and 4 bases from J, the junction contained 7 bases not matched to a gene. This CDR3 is CASTPETSGYEQYF. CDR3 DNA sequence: TGTGCCAGCACCCCCGAGACTAGCGGGTACGAGCAGTACTTC.

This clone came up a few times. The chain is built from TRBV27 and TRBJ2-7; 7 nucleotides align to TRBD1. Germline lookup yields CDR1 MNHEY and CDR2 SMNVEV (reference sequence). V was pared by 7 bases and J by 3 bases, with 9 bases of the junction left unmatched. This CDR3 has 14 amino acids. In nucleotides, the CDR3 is TGTGCCAGCACCTCCCGGGACAGAGTCTACGAGCAGTACTTC. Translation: CASTSRDRVYEQYF.

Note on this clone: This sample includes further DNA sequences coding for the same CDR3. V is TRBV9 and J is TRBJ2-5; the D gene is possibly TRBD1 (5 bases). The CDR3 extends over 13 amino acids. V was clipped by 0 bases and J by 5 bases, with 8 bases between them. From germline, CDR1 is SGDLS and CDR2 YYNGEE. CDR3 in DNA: TGTGCCAGCAGCGTAGCAGGGTGGGAGACCCAGTACTTC. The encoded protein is CASSVAGWETQYF. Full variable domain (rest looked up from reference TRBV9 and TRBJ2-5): DSGVTQTPKHLITATGQRVTLRCSPRSGDLSVYWYQQSLDQGLQFLIQYYNGEERAKGNILERFSAQQFPDLHSELNLSSLELGDSALYFCASSVAGWETQYFGPGTRLLVL.

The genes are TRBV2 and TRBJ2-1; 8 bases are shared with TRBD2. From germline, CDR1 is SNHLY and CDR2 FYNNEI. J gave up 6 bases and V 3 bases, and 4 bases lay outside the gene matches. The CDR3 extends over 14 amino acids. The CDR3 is CASSDTSGGNEQFF. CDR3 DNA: TGTGCCAGCAGTGATACAAGCGGGGGCAATGAGCAGTTCTTC.

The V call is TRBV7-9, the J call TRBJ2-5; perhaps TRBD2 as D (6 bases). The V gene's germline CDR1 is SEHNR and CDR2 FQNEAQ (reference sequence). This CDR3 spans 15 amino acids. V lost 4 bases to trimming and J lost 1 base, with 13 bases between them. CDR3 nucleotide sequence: TGTGCCAGCAGCTATGCGGCGGGGATCCAAGAGACCCAGTACTTC. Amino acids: CASSYAAGIQETQYF.

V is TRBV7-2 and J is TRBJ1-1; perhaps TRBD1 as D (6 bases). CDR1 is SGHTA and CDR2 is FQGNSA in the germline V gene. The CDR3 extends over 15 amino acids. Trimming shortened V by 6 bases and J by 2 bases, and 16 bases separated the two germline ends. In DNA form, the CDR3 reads TGTGCCAGCAGTCAAACAGGGAGAGGTAACACTGAAGCTTTCTTT. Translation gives CASSQTGRGNTEAFF.

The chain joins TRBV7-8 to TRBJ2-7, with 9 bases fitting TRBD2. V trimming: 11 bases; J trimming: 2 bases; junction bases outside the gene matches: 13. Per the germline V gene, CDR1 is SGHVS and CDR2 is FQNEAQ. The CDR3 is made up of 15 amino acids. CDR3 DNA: TGTGCCGGGGGGGCTAGCGGGGCTAAACCCTACGAGCAGTACTTC. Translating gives CAGGASGAKPYEQYF.

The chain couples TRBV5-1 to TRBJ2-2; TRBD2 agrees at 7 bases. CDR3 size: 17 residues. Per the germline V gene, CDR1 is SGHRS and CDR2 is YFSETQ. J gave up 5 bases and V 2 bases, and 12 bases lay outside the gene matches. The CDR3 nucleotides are TGCGCCAGCAGCTTAAGATGGGGGGGAGACGTAACCGGGGAGCTGTTTTTT. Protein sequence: CASSLRWGGDVTGELFF.

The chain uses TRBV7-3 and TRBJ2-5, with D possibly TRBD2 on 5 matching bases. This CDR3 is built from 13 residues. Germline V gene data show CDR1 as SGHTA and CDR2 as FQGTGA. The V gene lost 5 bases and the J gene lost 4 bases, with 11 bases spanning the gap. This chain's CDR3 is CASSRSSTETQYF. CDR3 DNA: TGTGCCAGCAGCCGTTCTAGCACAGAGACCCAGTACTTC.

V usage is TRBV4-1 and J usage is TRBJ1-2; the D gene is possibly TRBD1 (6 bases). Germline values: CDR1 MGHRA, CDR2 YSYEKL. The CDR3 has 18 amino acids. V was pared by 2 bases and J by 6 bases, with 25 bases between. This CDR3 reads CASSQSTAGTIASNGYTF. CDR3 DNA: TGCGCCAGCAGCCAATCTACTGCCGGGACAATAGCTTCGAATGGCTACACCTTC.

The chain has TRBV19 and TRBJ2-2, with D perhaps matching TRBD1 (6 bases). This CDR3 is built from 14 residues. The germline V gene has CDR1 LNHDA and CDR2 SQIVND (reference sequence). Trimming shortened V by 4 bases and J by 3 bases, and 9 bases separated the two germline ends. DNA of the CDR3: TGTGCCAGTAGTACCCACAGGGACACCGGGGAGCTGTTTTTT. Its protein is CASSTHRDTGELFF. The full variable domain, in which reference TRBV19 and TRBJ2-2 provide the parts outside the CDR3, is DGGITQSPKYLFRKEGQNVTLSCEQNLNHDAMYWYRQDPGQGLRLIYYSQIVNDFQKGDIAEGYSVSREKKESFPLTVTSAQKNPTAFYLCASSTHRDTGELFFGEGSRLTVL.

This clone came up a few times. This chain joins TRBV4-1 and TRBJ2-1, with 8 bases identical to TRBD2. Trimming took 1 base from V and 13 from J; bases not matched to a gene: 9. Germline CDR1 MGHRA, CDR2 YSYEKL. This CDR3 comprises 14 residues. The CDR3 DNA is TGCGCCAGCAGCCAAGTCGGGTCCCGGGAGGGTCAGTTCTTC. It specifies CASSQVGSREGQFF.

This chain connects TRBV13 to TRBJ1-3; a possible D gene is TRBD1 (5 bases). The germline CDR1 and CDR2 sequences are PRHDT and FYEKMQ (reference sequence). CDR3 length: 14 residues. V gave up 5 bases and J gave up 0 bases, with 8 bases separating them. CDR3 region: CASSLGGSGNTIYF. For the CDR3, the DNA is TGTGCCAGCAGCCTGGGGGGCTCTGGAAACACCATATATTTT. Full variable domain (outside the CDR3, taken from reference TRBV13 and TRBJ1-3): AAGVIQSPRHLIKEKRETATLKCYPIPRHDTVYWYQQGPGQDPQFLISFYEKMQSDKGSIPDRFSAQQFSDYHSELNMSSLELGDSALYFCASSLGGSGNTIYFGEGSWLTVV.